This TCR beta chain was profiled in a study of T and B cells in COVID-19 patients. Study as a whole: COVID-19 patients gave peripheral blood either during active infection or after recovery. Most recovered patients had mild to moderate COVID-19 treated as outpatients. General study points: Active COVID-19 showed highly clonal TRB repertoires; recovery showed diversity and richness above healthy donors.

Multiplex PCR with BIOMED2 TRB-A/B primer pools amplified TRB rearrangements. One entry per CDR3 protein, called by TCRdb with MiXCR from the multiplex PCR reads. The table has 20,000 to 25,000 distinct CDR3 sequences, around 30% seen once. Germline V lookup: CDR1 GTSNPN, CDR2 SVGIG (reference sequence). The CDR3 is 13 residues long. V was cut by 5 bases and J by 4 bases, with 14 bases left in between. From blood, roughly 250-550 ng of genomic DNA served as TRB template. There are a few counts of this clonotype. As yet, its antigen is unknown. This receptor was identified in a human donor who had recovered from COVID-19. Sequenced material: blood. The gene calls are TRBV30 and TRBJ1-2, with unresolved D. The CDR3 DNA reads TGTGCCTGGGTCGATCAGGCCTTCTATGGCTACACCTTC. Its translation is CAWVDQAFYGYTF.